These T cell receptor beta chains were read from a single sample in a study of CD8 T cells in ankylosing spondylitis. Each CDR3 protein gets one entry after TCRdb re-called the 5' RACE reads with MiXCR. The table includes roughly 440,000 distinct CDR3 sequences, about a sixth detected once. Sequencing input: blood, either unsorted or a sorted T cell fraction (not recorded which). The origin of the receptors is a male donor with ankylosing spondylitis. CDR3s include the opening cysteine and the closing phenylalanine or tryptophan. Fields, in order: J gene, V gene, clone size, D gene, CDR3 DNA, CDR3 protein. The D gene is left open where the match is weak. Clone size is shown for a subset of rows, as once, few, many or a class of expanded clone.

J: TRBJ2-3
V: TRBV6-5
size: few
D: -
DNA: TGTGCCAGCAGTCTATCGGGTAGCGCTAGCACAGATACGCAGTATTTT
CDR3: CASSLSGSASTDTQYF

J: TRBJ2-3
V: TRBV20-1
size: -
D: -
DNA: TGCTCCCAGGGGATCGCAGATACGCAGTATTTT
CDR3: CSQGIADTQYF

J: TRBJ2-7
V: TRBV4-1
size: -
D: -
DNA: TGCGCCAGCAAGTCAACTCCAGGACCCACTCTCGTCCACGAGCAGTACTTC
CDR3: CASKSTPGPTLVHEQYF

J: TRBJ2-5
V: TRBV7-2
size: few
D: -
DNA: TGTGCCAGCAGCCCGCAACGAGGGAACCAAGAGACCCAGTACTTC
CDR3: CASSPQRGNQETQYF

J: TRBJ2-2
V: TRBV6-5
size: few
D: TRBD2
DNA: TGTGCCAGCAGTTACTCGTGGAGCGGGAGTCATACCGGGGAGCTGTTTTTT
CDR3: CASSYSWSGSHTGELFF

J: TRBJ1-6
V: TRBV5-1
size: many
D: TRBD1
DNA: TGCGCCAGCAGCGCAGGGACAGGGAATTCACCCCTCCACTTT
CDR3: CASSAGTGNSPLHF

J: TRBJ2-3
V: TRBV4-1
size: few
D: -
DNA: TGCGCCAGCAGCCACCCCCCGCGGAAGAGGGCCAACACAGATACGCAGTATTTT
CDR3: CASSHPPRKRANTDTQYF

J: TRBJ2-3
V: TRBV6-1
size: few
D: TRBD2
DNA: TGTGCCAGCAGTGAACAGCGGGGGATCACAGATACGCAGTATTTT
CDR3: CASSEQRGITDTQYF

J: TRBJ1-2
V: TRBV20-1
size: few
D: -
DNA: TGCAGTGCCCCGCTTCCTAATCTGGAAAGAACTGGCTACACCTTC
CDR3: CSAPLPNLERTGYTF

J: TRBJ1-2
V: TRBV6-1
size: -
D: -
DNA: TGTGCCAGCAGGAAAGGTGCCCGGGACACCTATGGCTACACCTTC
CDR3: CASRKGARDTYGYTF

J: TRBJ2-5
V: TRBV7-2
size: -
D: TRBD1
DNA: TGTGCCAGCAGCTCCGGAGTGGGGTTAGGGGGCCGAGAGACCCAGTACTTC
CDR3: CASSSGVGLGGRETQYF

J: TRBJ2-1
V: TRBV20-1
size: many
D: -
DNA: TGCAGTGCCACGGGCTTGGGGGCGAGGTACAATGAGCAGTTCTTC
CDR3: CSATGLGARYNEQFF

J: TRBJ2-1
V: TRBV7-9
size: -
D: TRBD1
DNA: TGTGCCAGCAGCGTGATGTTGGAGGACAGGGATTGGTATGAGCAGTTCTTC
CDR3: CASSVMLEDRDWYEQFF

J: TRBJ2-7
V: TRBV9
size: few
D: TRBD1
DNA: TGTGCCAGCAGCCCCCGGGACAGGACCTACGAGCAGTACTTC
CDR3: CASSPRDRTYEQYF

J: TRBJ2-2
V: TRBV6-2/TRBV6-3
size: -
D: -
DNA: TGTGCCAGCAGTTATGGCTTCAGCACCGGGGAGCTGTTTTTT
CDR3: CASSYGFSTGELFF

J: TRBJ1-2
V: TRBV20-1
size: few
D: -
DNA: TGCAGTGCCGTTTTCGGGGGGCGAAAGGATGGCTACACCTTC
CDR3: CSAVFGGRKDGYTF

J: TRBJ1-6
V: TRBV18
size: -
D: -
DNA: TGTGCCAGCTCACCTACAACGGAGGAATCACCCCTCCACTTT
CDR3: CASSPTTEESPLHF

J: TRBJ2-7
V: TRBV5-1
size: few
D: TRBD2
DNA: TGCGCCAGCAGCCCGATAGCGGGCGTAACCTACGAGCAGTACTTC
CDR3: CASSPIAGVTYEQYF

J: TRBJ2-5
V: TRBV20-1
size: -
D: TRBD2
DNA: TGCAGTGCTCGCCTGGGTGGAGGGAGGGTGGAGACCCAGTACTTC
CDR3: CSARLGGGRVETQYF

J: TRBJ1-2
V: TRBV12-3/TRBV12-4
size: many
D: -
DNA: TGTGCCAGCAGTCTACAGGGCCGCTATGGCTACACCTTC
CDR3: CASSLQGRYGYTF

J: TRBJ1-2
V: TRBV5-6
size: -
D: TRBD1
DNA: TGTGCCAGCAGCCCAGGGACAGGGAAAGTCGGCTATGGCTACACCTTC
CDR3: CASSPGTGKVGYGYTF

J: TRBJ1-6
V: TRBV30
size: few
D: -
DNA: TGTGCCTGGAGCGGCTCGGGGGCCTACTCTTCCTATAATTCACCCCTCCACTTT
CDR3: CAWSGSGAYSSYNSPLHF

J: TRBJ1-1
V: TRBV5-1
size: -
D: -
DNA: TGCGCCAGCAGCTTGACATCCGTCGTGAACACTGAAGCTTTCTTT
CDR3: CASSLTSVVNTEAFF

J: TRBJ2-3
V: TRBV7-3
size: few
D: -
DNA: TGTGCCAGCAGCTCCGCTGGGGGGAATACGCAGTATTTT
CDR3: CASSSAGGNTQYF

J: TRBJ2-7
V: TRBV9
size: many
D: TRBD1
DNA: TGTGCCAGCAGCGTAGATGGGACAGGGCAATACGAGCAGTACTTC
CDR3: CASSVDGTGQYEQYF